The 23 T cell receptor beta chains given below trace back to one sample, sequenced in a study of blood T cell repertoires in COVID-19 (dated by TCRdb to the early 2020s). The protocol used for the library was the immunoSEQ multiplex PCR assay. What TCRdb holds here is the immuneACCESS table cut down to in-frame rearrangements. Part of the clones is not present; checked against another copy, under half of the missing clones reflect an unresolved V gene, and the others are unexplained. The sample table shows approximately 160,000 clones, and approximately 84% are seen once. The top ten hold around 7.6% of the sample. Sequenced input: peripheral blood. Receptor source: a man between 35 and 55 years old who had recovered from COVID-19.

The rearrangement links TRBV5-6 to TRBJ2-2; TRBD1 matches at 7 bases. Trimming removed 2 bases from V and 1 base from J; junction bases left unmatched: 2. There are 15 residues in the CDR3. CDR1 is SGHDT and CDR2 is YYEEEE in the germline V gene. The CDR3 DNA is TGTGCCAGCAGCTTCCGGGACAGGAACACCGGGGAGCTGTTTTTT. The encoded protein is CASSFRDRNTGELFF.

This clone was seen just once. The chain couples TRBV4-3 to TRBJ2-2, with TRBD2 matching over 7 bases. V was pared by 2 bases and J by 3 bases, with 9 bases of the junction left unmatched. Germline V gene sequence: CDR1 LGHNA, CDR2 YSLEER. The CDR3 contains 17 residues. In DNA form, the CDR3 reads TGCGCCAGCAGCCAACATCCAGCAGCGGGACACACCGGGGAGCTGTTTTTT. Protein sequence: CASSQHPAAGHTGELFF.

The genes are TRBV24-1 and TRBJ1-5; D remains ambiguous. The CDR3 consists of 16 residues. Germline V CDR1 and CDR2: KGHDR, SFDVKD. Trimming removed 4 bases at V and 4 bases at J, with 16 bases between. The CDR3 DNA sequence: TGTGCCACCAGTGACTCTAGCACTGAGCCTAATCAGCCCCAGCATTTT. Translated: CATSDSSTEPNQPQHF.

V is TRBV6-1 and J is TRBJ2-2, with D possibly being TRBD1 (6 bases). Germline CDR1 MNHNS, CDR2 SASEGT. CDR3 length: 17 residues. Between the trimmed V and J ends, which lost 4 bases and 7 bases, there was a span of 22 bases. The CDR3 DNA reads as TGTGCCAGCAGTGTTACTCATGCCAGGGGTAATAACGGGGAGCTGTTTTTT. This codes for CASSVTHARGNNGELFF.

V usage is TRBV15 and J usage is TRBJ1-1; the match to TRBD1 covers 11 bases. The CDR3 extends over 15 amino acids. From germline, CDR1 is LNHNV and CDR2 YYDKDF (reference sequence). J was trimmed by 5 bases and V by 1 base; bases with no gene match: 3. The CDR3 DNA reads TGTGCCACCAGCAGAGGCGGGACAGGGGGGACTGAAGCTTTCTTT. Its protein product is CATSRGGTGGTEAFF.

The V call is TRBV5-6, the J call TRBJ2-4; 10 bases map to TRBD1. V shed 5 bases and J 2 bases; nucleotides not matched to a gene: 10. CDR1 and CDR2 from the germline V gene are SGHDT and YYEEEE. The CDR3 loop spans 17 amino acids. The CDR3 protein is CASSPTGTGDPKNIQYF. CDR3 in DNA: TGTGCCAGCAGTCCTACCGGGACAGGGGACCCCAAAAACATTCAGTACTTC.

The chain has TRBV11-2 and TRBJ2-6; 7 nucleotides agree with TRBD2. This CDR3 contains 17 residues. Germline V gene data show CDR1 as SGHAT and CDR2 as FQNNGV. V lost 6 bases and J lost 2; bases outside the gene matches: 10. The CDR3 nucleotides read TGTGCCAGCAGTCGTGACACGGGAGGAGCTGGGGCCAACGTCCTGACTTTC. Translation: CASSRDTGGAGANVLTF.

The rearrangement joins TRBV6-4 to TRBJ2-3, with D perhaps matching TRBD2 (5 bases). Trimming removed 3 bases at V and 0 bases at J, with 13 bases between. The germline V gene encodes CDR1 MRHNA and CDR2 SNTAGT. The CDR3 is made up of 16 amino acids. The CDR3 bases are TGTGCCAGCAGTGAGGTTGGAGGATACAGCACAGATACGCAGTATTTT. Translation gives CASSEVGGYSTDTQYF.

The rearrangement joins TRBV24-1 to TRBJ2-5, with D maybe TRBD2 (5 bases). Germline CDR1 reads KGHDR; CDR2 reads SFDVKD. The CDR3 contains 12 residues. With 4 bases removed from V and 5 bases from J, the gap between germline ends came to 7 bases. CDR3 nucleotides: TGTGCCACCAGTGACCCGGGGGAGACCCAGTACTTC. Protein sequence: CATSDPGETQYF.

The chain joins TRBV28 to TRBJ1-5; a weak D match, TRBD1 (5 bases). V lost 1 base and J lost 7, with 14 bases in between. This CDR3 has 15 residues. Germline loops: CDR1 MDHEN, CDR2 SYDVKM. CDR3 bases: TGTGCCAGCAGTTTATCTGGGGCAGGGAGGCAGCCCCAGCATTTT. It yields the protein CASSLSGAGRQPQHF.

The CDR3 nucleotides read TGTGCCAGCAAAGGACAGAGCAGGGATACGCAGTATTTT. Its protein is CASKGQSRDTQYF. The chain joins TRBV28 to TRBJ2-3; TRBD1 is a possible D gene (6 bases). V lost 7 bases and J lost 6, with 14 bases in between. Germline lookup yields CDR1 MDHEN and CDR2 SYDVKM. There are 13 residues in the CDR3. The variable domain in full, completed from reference TRBV28 and TRBJ2-3, reads DVKVTQSSRYLVKRTGEKVFLECVQDMDHENMFWYRQDPGLGLRLIYFSYDVKMKEKGDIPEGYSVSREKKERFSLILESASTNQTSMYLCASKGQSRDTQYFGPGTRLTVL.

V usage is TRBV30 and J usage is TRBJ2-2; possibly TRBD1 for D (6 bases). The V end was cut by 8 bases, the J end by 7 bases, with 20 bases between. The CDR3 consists of 14 residues. Germline-derived CDR1 and CDR2 are GTSNPN and SVGIG (reference sequence). The CDR3 coding sequence is TGTGCCCGGGATGGTGGGGGCCTTTTCGGGGAGCTGTTTTTT. The encoded protein is CARDGGGLFGELFF.

This rearrangement joins TRBV2 to TRBJ2-2; D uncertain. Germline CDR1 reads SNHLY; CDR2 reads FYNNEI. Trimming shortened V by 4 bases and J by 0 bases, and 12 bases separated the two germline ends. The CDR3 spans 16 residues. CDR3 region: CASSGDSLANTGELFF. In DNA, the CDR3 is TGTGCCAGCAGTGGAGATAGCCTCGCGAACACCGGGGAGCTGTTTTTT.

J is TRBJ1-1 and V is TRBV30; D unresolved. This CDR3 region has 14 residues. The germline V gene encodes CDR1 GTSNPN and CDR2 SVGIG (reference sequence). Trimming took off 4 bases at V and 2 bases at J, with 14 bases between the two ends. CDR3 region: CAWTAPPRNTEAFF. In DNA form, the CDR3 reads TGTGCCTGGACCGCCCCACCGAGAAACACTGAAGCTTTCTTT.

This chain joins TRBV5-1 and TRBJ1-6, with D perhaps matching TRBD1 (6 bases). Germline V gene data show CDR1 as SGHRS and CDR2 as YFSETQ. This CDR3 spans 13 amino acids. Trimming stripped 0 bases from V and 10 bases from J, with 8 bases between. CDR3 DNA sequence: TGCGCCAGCAGCTTGGGGGGGCCATCACCCCTCCACTTT. Protein: CASSLGGPSPLHF.

The chain employs TRBV4-3 and TRBJ2-3; D is possibly TRBD1 (5 bases). The germline CDR1 and CDR2 sequences are LGHNA and YSLEER. Trimming removed 0 bases from V and 4 bases from J, with 11 bases in between. The CDR3 consists of 15 residues. CDR3 region: CASSQENRLPDTQYF. CDR3 in DNA: TGCGCCAGCAGCCAAGAAAACAGGCTCCCAGATACGCAGTATTTT.

The V gene is TRBV7-3, the J gene TRBJ2-7; 10 nucleotides match TRBD2. The ends lost 5 bases at V and 3 bases at J; junction bases unmatched: 7. The CDR3 spans 15 residues. From germline, CDR1 is SGHTA and CDR2 FQGTGA. The DNA for the CDR3 is TGTGCCAGCAGCGCAGGTCTAGCGGGAGTCTACGAGCAGTACTTC. Its protein product is CASSAGLAGVYEQYF.

The V call is TRBV12-3 or TRBV12-4, the J call TRBJ2-3; D gene unclear. The CDR3 length is 12 residues. Trimming stripped 3 bases from V and 2 bases from J, with 3 bases between. The CDR3 region has the DNA TGTGCCAGCAGTTTTAACACAGATACGCAGTATTTT. Amino acids: CASSFNTDTQYF.

V and J are TRBV28 and TRBJ2-1, with 15 bases identical to TRBD2. V lost 2 bases, J lost 12 bases, and 5 bases stayed unmatched. The CDR3 consists of 15 residues. Germline-derived CDR1 and CDR2 are MDHEN and SYDVKM. The CDR3 DNA sequence: TGTGCCAGCAGTTTAGGGACTAGCGGGAGGCGCGGGCAGTTCTTC. This encodes CASSLGTSGRRGQFF.

V usage is TRBV6-5 and J usage is TRBJ2-3; no reliable D call. V dropped 6 bases and J dropped 2 bases, with 12 bases sitting between them. The CDR3 is made up of 14 amino acids. CDR1 MNHEY and CDR2 SVGAGI come from the germline V gene. Here the CDR3 DNA reads TGTGCCAGCAGGTTCAGGAAATTCACAGATACGCAGTATTTT. Translating it yields CASRFRKFTDTQYF.

CDR3 sequence: CASSLINRDYNEQFF. The CDR3 DNA reads TGTGCCAGCAGTTTAATAAACAGGGATTACAATGAGCAGTTCTTC. V gene TRBV27 combines with J gene TRBJ2-1; the D gene is possibly TRBD1 (6 bases). The germline gives CDR1 MNHEY, CDR2 SMNVEV (reference sequence). This CDR3 has 15 amino acids. Trimming left V 2 bases short and J 4 bases short, with 12 bases between.

The chain couples TRBV5-4 to TRBJ2-1; D is perhaps TRBD2 (5 bases). This CDR3 is built from 16 residues. In germline, CDR1 is SGHNT, CDR2 YYREEE (reference sequence). V was shortened by 2 bases and J by 0 bases, with 12 bases between the two germline ends. The CDR3 bases are TGTGCCAGCAGCTTAGGGAGTCTTAGCTCCTACAATGAGCAGTTCTTC. Protein product: CASSLGSLSSYNEQFF.

This clone showed up just a few times. This chain joins TRBV19 and TRBJ1-1; possible D gene TRBD1, 6 bases. Trimming cost V 5 bases and J 5 bases, with 12 bases left between them. The germline V gene has CDR1 LNHDA and CDR2 SQIVND (reference sequence). This CDR3 comprises 13 residues. The CDR3 nucleotides are TGTGCCAGTAGTGCCGTTAGGGGGACTGAAGCTTTCTTT. This encodes CASSAVRGTEAFF.